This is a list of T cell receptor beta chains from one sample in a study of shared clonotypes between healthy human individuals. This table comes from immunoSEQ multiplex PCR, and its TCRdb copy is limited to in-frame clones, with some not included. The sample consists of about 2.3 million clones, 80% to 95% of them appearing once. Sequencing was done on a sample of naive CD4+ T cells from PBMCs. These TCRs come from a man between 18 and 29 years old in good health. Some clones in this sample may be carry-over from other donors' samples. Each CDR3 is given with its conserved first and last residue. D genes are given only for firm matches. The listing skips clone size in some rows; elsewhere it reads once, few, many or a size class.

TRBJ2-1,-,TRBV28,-,CASSVYNEQFF,TGTGCCAGCAGTGTATACAATGAGCAGTTCTTC
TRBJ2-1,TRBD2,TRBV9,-,CASSATSGMREQFF,TGTGCCAGCAGCGCCACTAGCGGGATGAGGGAGCAGTTCTTC
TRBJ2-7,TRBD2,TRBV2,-,CASSRTGEGYYEQYF,TGTGCCAGCAGTCGGACTGGGGAGGGATACTACGAGCAGTACTTC
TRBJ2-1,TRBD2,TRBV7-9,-,CASSPRPGLAPSSYNEQFF,TGTGCCAGCAGCCCAAGACCGGGACTAGCGCCGAGCTCCTACAATGAGCAGTTCTTC
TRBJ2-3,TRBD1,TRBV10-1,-,CASTPDRAATDTQYF,TGCGCCAGCACTCCGGACAGGGCCGCCACAGATACGCAGTATTTT
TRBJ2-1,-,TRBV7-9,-,CASTTGSGGYNEQFF,TGTGCCAGCACCACAGGGTCCGGGGGATACAATGAGCAGTTCTTC
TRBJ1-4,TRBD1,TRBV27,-,CATDRGQIREKLFF,TGTGCCACGGACAGGGGGCAGATCAGGGAAAAACTGTTTTTT
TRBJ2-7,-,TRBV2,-,CASSAGEFDEQYF,TGTGCCAGCAGTGCGGGGGAATTCGACGAGCAGTACTTC
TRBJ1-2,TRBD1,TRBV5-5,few,CASSSGQGLYGYTF,TGTGCCAGCAGCTCCGGACAGGGGCTCTATGGCTACACCTTC
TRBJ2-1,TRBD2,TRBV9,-,CASSVVRLADYNEQFF,TGTGCCAGCAGCGTAGTACGACTAGCGGACTACAATGAGCAGTTCTTC
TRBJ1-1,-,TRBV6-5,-,CASSYGPMNTEAFF,TGTGCCAGCAGTTACGGACCCATGAACACTGAAGCTTTCTTT
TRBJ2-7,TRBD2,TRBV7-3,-,CASSLRTSGLYEQYF,TGTGCCAGCAGCCTGAGGACTAGCGGCCTATACGAGCAGTACTTC
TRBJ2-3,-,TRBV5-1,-,CASSLGGSDSFSTDTQYF,TGCGCCAGCAGCTTGGGAGGTTCGGACTCCTTTAGCACAGATACGCAGTATTTT
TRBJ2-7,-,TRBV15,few,CATSRDRGYEQYF,TGTGCCACCAGCAGAGATCGGGGGTACGAGCAGTACTTC
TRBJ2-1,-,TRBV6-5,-,CASSYSSEQFF,TGTGCCAGCAGTTACTCGAGTGAGCAGTTCTTC
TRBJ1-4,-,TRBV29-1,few,CSGGDGPNEKLFF,TGCAGCGGGGGAGATGGCCCTAATGAAAAACTGTTTTTT
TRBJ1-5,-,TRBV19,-,CASISGEKDHQPQHF,TGTGCCAGTATTTCCGGGGAAAAAGATCACCAGCCCCAGCATTTT
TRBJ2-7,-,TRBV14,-,CASSLDSYEQYF,TGTGCCAGCAGCTTGGACAGCTACGAGCAGTACTTC
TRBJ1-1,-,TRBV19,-,CASSIAGTTEAFF,TGTGCCAGTAGTATAGCTGGGACCACTGAAGCTTTCTTT
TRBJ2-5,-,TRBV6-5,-,CASSPLGGKETQYF,TGTGCCAGCAGCCCCCTGGGGGGAAAAGAGACCCAGTACTTC
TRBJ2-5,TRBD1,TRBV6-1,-,CASSEQGARETQYF,TGTGCCAGCAGTGAACAGGGGGCGCGGGAGACCCAGTACTTC
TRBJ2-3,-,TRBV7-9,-,CASSTDPPGRSTDTQYF,TGTGCCAGCAGCACAGACCCCCCGGGACGGAGCACAGATACGCAGTATTTT
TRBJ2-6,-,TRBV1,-,CTSSLRQGASGANVLTF,TGCACCAGCAGCCTAAGACAGGGGGCTTCTGGGGCCAACGTCCTGACTTTC
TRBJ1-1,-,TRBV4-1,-,CASSLRGTLLNTEAFF,TGCGCCAGCAGCCTAAGGGGGACCTTATTGAACACTGAAGCTTTCTTT
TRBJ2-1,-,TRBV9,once,CASSATGYGNEQFF,TGTGCCAGCAGCGCCACAGGGTATGGCAATGAGCAGTTCTTC
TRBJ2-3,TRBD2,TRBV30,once,CAWGLGLAKDTQYF,TGTGCCTGGGGGTTGGGACTAGCAAAAGATACGCAGTATTTT
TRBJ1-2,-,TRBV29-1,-,CSVGGGNGYTF,TGCAGCGTTGGCGGGGGGAATGGCTACACCTTC
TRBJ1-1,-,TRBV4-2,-,CASSQERVLSTEAFF,TGTGCCAGCAGCCAAGAGAGGGTCTTGAGCACTGAAGCTTTCTTT
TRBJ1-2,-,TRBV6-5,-,CASSFLQGYGYTF,TGTGCCAGCAGTTTCTTACAGGGCTATGGCTACACCTTC
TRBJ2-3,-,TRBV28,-,CASSPRTDTQYF,TGTGCCAGCAGTCCACGCACAGATACGCAGTATTTT
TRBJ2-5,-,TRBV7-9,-,CASSFFAEETQYF,TGTGCCAGCAGCTTCTTCGCGGAAGAGACCCAGTACTTC
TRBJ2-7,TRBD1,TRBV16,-,CASSQSSVRGRAQQYF,TGTGCCAGCAGCCAATCGTCCGTCAGGGGGCGCGCGCAGCAGTACTTC
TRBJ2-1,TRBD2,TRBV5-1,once,CASSLLSAGGSYNEQFF,TGCGCCAGCAGCCTTCTTTCCGCGGGAGGTAGCTACAATGAGCAGTTCTTC